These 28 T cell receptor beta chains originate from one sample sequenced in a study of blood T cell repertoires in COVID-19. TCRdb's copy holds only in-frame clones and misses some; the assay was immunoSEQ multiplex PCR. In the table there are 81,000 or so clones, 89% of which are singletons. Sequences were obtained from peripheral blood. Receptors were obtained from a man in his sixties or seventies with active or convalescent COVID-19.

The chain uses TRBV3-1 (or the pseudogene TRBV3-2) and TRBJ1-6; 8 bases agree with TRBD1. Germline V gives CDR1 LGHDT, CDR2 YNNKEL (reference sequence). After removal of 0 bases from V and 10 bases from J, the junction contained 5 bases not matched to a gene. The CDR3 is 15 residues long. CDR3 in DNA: TGTGCCAGCAGCCAAGAAGGCAGGGGGCGGTCACCCCTCCACTTT. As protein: CASSQEGRGRSPLHF.

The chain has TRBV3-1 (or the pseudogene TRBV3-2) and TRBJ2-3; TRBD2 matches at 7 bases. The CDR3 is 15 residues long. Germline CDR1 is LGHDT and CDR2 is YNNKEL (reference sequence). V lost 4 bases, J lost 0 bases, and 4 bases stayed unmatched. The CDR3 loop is CASSLGTKSTDTQYF. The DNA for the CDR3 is TGTGCCAGCAGCCTAGGGACTAAGAGCACAGATACGCAGTATTTT.

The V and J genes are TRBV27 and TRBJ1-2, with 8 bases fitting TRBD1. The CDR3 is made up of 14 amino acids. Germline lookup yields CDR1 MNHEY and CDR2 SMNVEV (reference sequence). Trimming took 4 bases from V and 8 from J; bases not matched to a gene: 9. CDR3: CASSWTGSSMGYTF. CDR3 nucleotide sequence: TGTGCCAGCAGTTGGACAGGGTCCTCTATGGGCTACACCTTC.

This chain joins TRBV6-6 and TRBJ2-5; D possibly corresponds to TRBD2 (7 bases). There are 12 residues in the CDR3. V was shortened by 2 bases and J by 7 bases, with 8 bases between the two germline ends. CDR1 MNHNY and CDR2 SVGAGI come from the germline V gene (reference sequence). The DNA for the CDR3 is TGTGCCAGCAGTTACGGGGGGGCGACCCAGTACTTC. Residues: CASSYGGATQYF.

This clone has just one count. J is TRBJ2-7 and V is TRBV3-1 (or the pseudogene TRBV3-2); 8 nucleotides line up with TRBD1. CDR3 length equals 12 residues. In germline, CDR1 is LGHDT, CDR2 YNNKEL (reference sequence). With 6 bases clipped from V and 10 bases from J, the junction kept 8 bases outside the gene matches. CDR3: CASRTARGLQYF. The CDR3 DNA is TGTGCCAGCAGAACAGCCAGGGGGCTACAGTACTTC.

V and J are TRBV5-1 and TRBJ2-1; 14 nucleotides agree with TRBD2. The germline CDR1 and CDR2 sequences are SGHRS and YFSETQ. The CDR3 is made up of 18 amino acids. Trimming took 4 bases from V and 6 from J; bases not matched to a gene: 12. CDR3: CASSPIMTSGGAGNEQFF. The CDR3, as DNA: TGCGCCAGCAGCCCCATCATGACTAGCGGGGGGGCCGGCAATGAGCAGTTCTTC. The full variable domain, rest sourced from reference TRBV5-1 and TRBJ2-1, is KAGVTQTPRYLIKTRGQQVTLSCSPISGHRSVSWYQQTPGQGLQFLFEYFSETQRNKGNFPGRFSGRQFSNSRSEMNVSTLELGDSALYLCASSPIMTSGGAGNEQFFGPGTRLTVL.

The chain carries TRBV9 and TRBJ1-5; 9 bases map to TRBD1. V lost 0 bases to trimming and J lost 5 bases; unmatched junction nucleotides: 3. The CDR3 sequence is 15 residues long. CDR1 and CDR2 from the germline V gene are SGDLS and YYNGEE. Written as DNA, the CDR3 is TGTGCCAGCAGCGTAGGGACAGGGGCTTATCAGCCCCAGCATTTT. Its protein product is CASSVGTGAYQPQHF.

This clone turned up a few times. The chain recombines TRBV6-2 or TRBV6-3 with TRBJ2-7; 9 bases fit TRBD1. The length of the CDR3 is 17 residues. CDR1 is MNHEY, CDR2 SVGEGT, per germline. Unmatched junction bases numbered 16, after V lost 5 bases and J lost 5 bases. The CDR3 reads CASSTVTDRGKWNEQYF. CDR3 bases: TGTGCCAGCAGTACCGTGACGGACAGGGGAAAGTGGAACGAGCAGTACTTC.

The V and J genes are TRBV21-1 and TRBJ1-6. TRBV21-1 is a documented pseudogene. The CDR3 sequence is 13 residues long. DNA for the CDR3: TGTGCCAGCAGCAAACCTAAGAATTCACCCCTCCACTTT. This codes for CASSKPKNSPLHF.

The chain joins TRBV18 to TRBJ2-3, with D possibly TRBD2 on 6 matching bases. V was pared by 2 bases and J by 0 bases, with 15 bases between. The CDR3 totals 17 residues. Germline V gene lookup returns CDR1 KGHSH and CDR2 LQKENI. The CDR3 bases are TGTGCCAGCTCACCATCGGGGCTGGGGGGTAGCACAGATACGCAGTATTTT. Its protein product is CASSPSGLGGSTDTQYF.

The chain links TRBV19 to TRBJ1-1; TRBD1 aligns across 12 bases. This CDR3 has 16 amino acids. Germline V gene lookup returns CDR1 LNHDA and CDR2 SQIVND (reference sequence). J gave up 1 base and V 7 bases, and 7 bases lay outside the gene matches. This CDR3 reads CASTPGTGGPNTEAFF. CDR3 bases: TGTGCCAGTACCCCAGGGACAGGGGGCCCGAACACTGAAGCTTTCTTT. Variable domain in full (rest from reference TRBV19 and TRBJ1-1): DGGITQSPKYLFRKEGQNVTLSCEQNLNHDAMYWYRQDPGQGLRLIYYSQIVNDFQKGDIAEGYSVSREKKESFPLTVTSAQKNPTAFYLCASTPGTGGPNTEAFFGQGTRLTVV.

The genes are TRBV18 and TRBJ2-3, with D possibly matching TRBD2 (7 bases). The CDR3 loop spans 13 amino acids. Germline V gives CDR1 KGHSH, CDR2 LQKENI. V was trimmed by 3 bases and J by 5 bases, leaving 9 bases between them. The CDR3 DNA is TGTGCCAGCTCACCGAGGGGGGGAGATACGCAGTATTTT. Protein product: CASSPRGGDTQYF.

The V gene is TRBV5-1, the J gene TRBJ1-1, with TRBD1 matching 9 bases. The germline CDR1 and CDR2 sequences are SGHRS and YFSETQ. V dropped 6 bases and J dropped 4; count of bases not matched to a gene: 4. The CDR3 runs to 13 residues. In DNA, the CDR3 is TGCGCCAGCACCAGACAGGGGGGCACTGAAGCTTTCTTT. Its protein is CASTRQGGTEAFF.

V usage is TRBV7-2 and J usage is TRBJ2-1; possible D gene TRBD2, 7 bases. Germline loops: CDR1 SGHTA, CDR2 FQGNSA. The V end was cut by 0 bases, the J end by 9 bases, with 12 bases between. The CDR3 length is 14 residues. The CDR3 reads CASSLAGGLSEQFF. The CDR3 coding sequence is TGTGCCAGCAGCTTAGCGGGGGGGCTTAGTGAGCAGTTCTTC.

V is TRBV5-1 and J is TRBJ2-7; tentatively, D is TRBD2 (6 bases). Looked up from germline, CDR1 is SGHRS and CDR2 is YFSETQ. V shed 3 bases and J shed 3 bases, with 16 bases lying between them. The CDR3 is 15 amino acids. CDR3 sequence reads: CASSSEEGSGYEQYF. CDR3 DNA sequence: TGCGCCAGCAGCTCCGAGGAGGGGTCGGGCTACGAGCAGTACTTC.

CDR3 sequence (DNA): TGTGCCAGCAGTTTACAAGGCGGGGGGCGAGCTTTCTTT. Protein product: CASSLQGGGRAFF. The chain has TRBV27 and TRBJ1-1; the D gene is possibly TRBD1 (6 bases). The CDR3 extends over 13 amino acids. The germline CDR1 and CDR2 sequences are MNHEY and SMNVEV (reference sequence). Trimming shortened V by 2 bases and J by 10 bases, and 14 bases separated the two germline ends.

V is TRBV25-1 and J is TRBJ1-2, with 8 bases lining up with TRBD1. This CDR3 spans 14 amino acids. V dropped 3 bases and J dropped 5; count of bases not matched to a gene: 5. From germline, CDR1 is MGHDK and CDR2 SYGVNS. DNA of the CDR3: TGTGCCAGCAGTGACCCCAGGGGGCCTTATGGCTACACCTTC. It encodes CASSDPRGPYGYTF.

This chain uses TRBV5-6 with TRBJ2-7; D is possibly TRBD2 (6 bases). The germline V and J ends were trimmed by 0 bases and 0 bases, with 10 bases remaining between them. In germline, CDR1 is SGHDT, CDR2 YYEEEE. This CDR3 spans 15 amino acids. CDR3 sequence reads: CASSLVGGSSYEQYF. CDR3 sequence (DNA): TGTGCCAGCAGCTTGGTGGGGGGAAGCTCCTACGAGCAGTACTTC.

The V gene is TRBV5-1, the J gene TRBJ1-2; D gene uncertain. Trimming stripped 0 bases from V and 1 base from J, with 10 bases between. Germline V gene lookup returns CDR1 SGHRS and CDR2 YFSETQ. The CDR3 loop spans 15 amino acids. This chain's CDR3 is CASSLVAGINYGYTF. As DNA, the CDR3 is TGCGCCAGCAGCTTGGTGGCGGGGATTAACTATGGCTACACCTTC.

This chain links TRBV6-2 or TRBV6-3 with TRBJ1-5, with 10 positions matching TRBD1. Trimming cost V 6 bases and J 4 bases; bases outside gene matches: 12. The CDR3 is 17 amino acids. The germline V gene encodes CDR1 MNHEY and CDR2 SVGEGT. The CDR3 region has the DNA TGTGCCAGCAGCCAACCGACAGGGGGCGATCCTAATCAGCCCCAGCATTTT. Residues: CASSQPTGGDPNQPQHF.

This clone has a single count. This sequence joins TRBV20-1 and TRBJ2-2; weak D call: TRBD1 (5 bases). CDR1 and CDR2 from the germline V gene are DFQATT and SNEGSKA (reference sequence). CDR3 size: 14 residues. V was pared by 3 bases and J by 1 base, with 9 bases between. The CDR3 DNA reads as TGCAGTGCTAGTTGGCAGGGGAACACCGGGGAGCTGTTTTTT. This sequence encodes CSASWQGNTGELFF.

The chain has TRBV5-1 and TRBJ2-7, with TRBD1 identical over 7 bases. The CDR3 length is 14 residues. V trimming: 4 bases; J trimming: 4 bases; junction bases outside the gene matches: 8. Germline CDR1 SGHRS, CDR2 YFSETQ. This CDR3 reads CASSQTGDNYEQYF. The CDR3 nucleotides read TGCGCCAGCAGCCAAACAGGGGACAATTACGAGCAGTACTTC.

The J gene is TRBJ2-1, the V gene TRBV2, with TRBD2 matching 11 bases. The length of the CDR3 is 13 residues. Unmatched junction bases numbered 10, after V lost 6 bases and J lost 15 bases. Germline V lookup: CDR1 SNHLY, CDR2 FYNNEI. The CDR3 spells CASRAGTSGRLFF. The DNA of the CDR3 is TGTGCCAGCAGAGCCGGGACTAGCGGAAGGCTGTTCTTC.

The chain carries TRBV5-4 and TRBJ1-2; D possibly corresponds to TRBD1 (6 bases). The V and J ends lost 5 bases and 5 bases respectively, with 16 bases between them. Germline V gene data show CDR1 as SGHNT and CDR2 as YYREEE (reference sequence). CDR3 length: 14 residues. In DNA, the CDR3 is TGTGCCAGCAGAATTCAGGGGCAGGGGTATGGCTACACCTTC. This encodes CASRIQGQGYGYTF.

The chain's CDR3 is CASSLEGGSTRNQPQHF. CDR3 nucleotides: TGTGCCAGCAGTTTAGAAGGGGGAAGTACCCGCAATCAGCCCCAGCATTTT. This chain joins TRBV28 and TRBJ1-5; D might be TRBD1 (6 bases). V lost 2 bases and J 2 bases, leaving 16 bases between the germline ends. The CDR3 has 17 amino acids. The germline gives CDR1 MDHEN, CDR2 SYDVKM.

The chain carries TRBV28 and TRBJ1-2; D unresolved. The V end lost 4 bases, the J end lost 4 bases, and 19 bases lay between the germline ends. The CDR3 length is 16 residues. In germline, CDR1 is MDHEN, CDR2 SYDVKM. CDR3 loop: CASSSPGSGSRYGYTF. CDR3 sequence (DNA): TGTGCCAGCAGTTCCCCAGGTTCCGGCTCGCGCTATGGCTACACCTTC.

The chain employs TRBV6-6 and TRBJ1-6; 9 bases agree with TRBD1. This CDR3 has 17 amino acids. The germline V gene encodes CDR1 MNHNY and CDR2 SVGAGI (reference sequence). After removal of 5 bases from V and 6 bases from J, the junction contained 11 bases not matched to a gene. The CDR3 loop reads CASSLRGTGLINSPLHF. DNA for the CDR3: TGTGCCAGCAGTCTCCGCGGGACAGGGTTAATTAATTCACCCCTCCACTTT.

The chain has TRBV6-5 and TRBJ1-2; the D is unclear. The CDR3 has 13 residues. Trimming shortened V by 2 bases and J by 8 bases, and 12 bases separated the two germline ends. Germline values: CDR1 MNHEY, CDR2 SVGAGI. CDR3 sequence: CASSYVGERGYTF. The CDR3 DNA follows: TGTGCCAGCAGTTACGTCGGGGAGAGGGGCTACACCTTC.